A selection of T cell receptor beta chains follows, all from one sample in a study of blood T cell repertoires in COVID-19. The table came from immunoSEQ multiplex PCR; TCRdb's copy has only in-frame clones and leaves some out. This sample has some 190,000 clones, with under 80% found just once. Sequencing input: PBMCs or T cells enriched from blood (not recorded which). The receptors stem from a woman aged 50 to 60 with acute COVID-19. Both conserved end residues are part of each CDR3. D genes are given only for firm matches. The size field is filled for only some rows; it gives once, few, many or a size class.

TGTGCCAGCAGACCTCTTGGGACAGAGGGACAGCCCCAGCATTTT	CASRPLGTEGQPQHF	15	TRBV6-5	TRBD1	NA	TRBJ1-5
TGTGCCAGCAGCTTAGCGGCAGACTCGAACACCGGGGAGCTGTTTTTT	CASSLAADSNTGELFF	16	TRBV7-6	NA	NA	TRBJ2-2
TGTGCCAGCTCACCACCCAGTCAGGCGGAAAAACTGTTTTTT	CASSPPSQAEKLFF	14	TRBV18	NA	NA	TRBJ1-4
TGTGCCAGCAGTTTTGGGCTAGCGGGGGCAGCCAAAAACATTCAGTACTTC	CASSFGLAGAAKNIQYF	17	TRBV28	TRBD2	NA	TRBJ2-4
TGTGCCAGCACCGGCGGGACGAGGAGCACAGATACGCAGTATTTT	CASTGGTRSTDTQYF	15	TRBV9	NA	NA	TRBJ2-3
TGTGCCAGCAGCAACTGGTATGGCTACACCTTC	CASSNWYGYTF	11	TRBV7-6	NA	NA	TRBJ1-2
TGCAGCGTTGAAGCCGTGGCGGGGGCGTGGGGCTACACCTTC	CSVEAVAGAWGYTF	14	TRBV29-1	NA	NA	TRBJ1-2
TGTGCCAGCAGCCGGCGGACAGGGTATAATTCACCCCTCCACTTT	CASSRRTGYNSPLHF	15	TRBV5-4	TRBD1	NA	TRBJ1-6
TGTGCTGCTGGCAGGGGGCTGACTGGGGCCAACGTCCTGACTTTC	CAAGRGLTGANVLTF	15	TRBV7-7	TRBD1	once	TRBJ2-6
TGCGCCAGCACCCCACAGGGGGCAAATTCACCCCTCCACTTT	CASTPQGANSPLHF	14	TRBV5-1	TRBD1	NA	TRBJ1-6
TGTGCCAGCAGCCGAACCACGGACATTAACTATGGCTACACCTTC	CASSRTTDINYGYTF	15	TRBV25-1	NA	NA	TRBJ1-2
TGTGCCAGCAGCTTTCTAGCGGGGGGGCAAGAGACCCAGTACTTC	CASSFLAGGQETQYF	15	TRBV5-6	TRBD2	NA	TRBJ2-5
TGTGCCAGCAGTTACCGGGGACAGAAAGGAAACACCATATATTTT	CASSYRGQKGNTIYF	15	TRBV6-5	TRBD1	NA	TRBJ1-3
TGTGCCAGCAGCCTCATTAGCGCCCAAGAGACCCAGTACTTC	CASSLISAQETQYF	14	TRBV13	NA	once	TRBJ2-5
TGTGCCAGCTCACCAAGGCAGGGGGTAGTTGAAGATGGCTACACCTTC	CASSPRQGVVEDGYTF	16	TRBV18	TRBD1	NA	TRBJ1-2
TGTGCCAGTAGTCAGGACAGCTTTTATCAGCCCCAGCATTTT	CASSQDSFYQPQHF	14	TRBV19	NA	NA	TRBJ1-5
TGTGCCAGCAGCCCCCGGGGGGGAAGTAGCACAGATACGCAGTATTTT	CASSPRGGSSTDTQYF	16	TRBV3-1/TRBV3-2	TRBD2	NA	TRBJ2-3
TGCGCCAGCAGCTTGGTCCCAGGGTCCACTGAAGCTTTCTTT	CASSLVPGSTEAFF	14	TRBV5-1	NA	few	TRBJ1-1
TGCGCCAGCAGTGAGTGTTACGGCAGGGGGAAGACTGAAGCTTTCTTT	CASSECYGRGKTEAFF	16	TRBV10-1	TRBD1	NA	TRBJ1-1
TGCAGCGTTTTTCGGACAGTCTTAGATACGCAGTATTTT	CSVFRTVLDTQYF	13	TRBV29-1	NA	NA	TRBJ2-3
TGTGCCACCAGTGAACCCAGATTGACAGGCGGCTATGGCTACACCTTC	CATSEPRLTGGYGYTF	16	TRBV24-1	NA	NA	TRBJ1-2
TGCGCCAGCAGCTTGGCCACAGGGGGCACAACTAATGAAAAACTGTTTTTT	CASSLATGGTTNEKLFF	17	TRBV5-1	TRBD1	once	TRBJ1-4
TGTGCCAGCAGCTTCGGACAGCTGAACACTGAAGCTTTCTTT	CASSFGQLNTEAFF	14	TRBV6-5	NA	NA	TRBJ1-1
TGCAGCGTTGAGGGCAGCTTAAACTATGGCTACACCTTC	CSVEGSLNYGYTF	13	TRBV29-1	NA	NA	TRBJ1-2
TGTGCCAGCAGCGTAGGAGGGATTGTTTCACCCCTCCACTTT	CASSVGGIVSPLHF	14	TRBV9	NA	NA	TRBJ1-6
TGCGCCAGCAGCCAAGATTCGGGAACTGCAGGCTACACCTTC	CASSQDSGTAGYTF	14	TRBV4-3	NA	NA	TRBJ1-2
TGTGCCAGCTCCCCATCAGGGGGCCTTTACAATCAGCCCCAGCATTTT	CASSPSGGLYNQPQHF	16	TRBV18	TRBD1	NA	TRBJ1-5
TGTGCCAGCAGCTTGGACCAGGCTATCGGGGAGCTGTTTTTT	CASSLDQAIGELFF	14	TRBV5-8	NA	NA	TRBJ2-2
TGTGCCAGCAGCTTATCAGGGGCTAGGGGCAATCAGCCCCAGCATTTT	CASSLSGARGNQPQHF	16	TRBV7-8	NA	NA	TRBJ1-5
TGTGCCAGTAACTTACAGATGAACACTGAAGCTTTCTTT	CASNLQMNTEAFF	13	TRBV19	NA	NA	TRBJ1-1
TGTGCCAGCAGTACAGGTGGCAATCAGCCCCAGCATTTT	CASSTGGNQPQHF	13	TRBV28	NA	NA	TRBJ1-5
TGTGCCAGTAGCTACGACAGGTACTACACTGAAGCTTTCTTT	CASSYDRYYTEAFF	14	TRBV19	NA	NA	TRBJ1-1
TGTGCCAGCAGTGAAGGTGGCGGGGCTCTTAATGAAAAACTGTTTTTT	CASSEGGGALNEKLFF	16	TRBV2	NA	NA	TRBJ1-4
TGTGCCAGCAGCCTTGGTTCAGGGGGCAATCAGCCCCAGCATTTT	CASSLGSGGNQPQHF	15	TRBV5-6	NA	NA	TRBJ1-5
TGCAGCGTCAAACAGGGGGCCTATGAAGCTTTCTTT	CSVKQGAYEAFF	12	TRBV29-1	TRBD1	NA	TRBJ1-1
TGCGCCAGCAGCTCAGGGGAATCTGGAAACACCATATATTTT	CASSSGESGNTIYF	14	TRBV5-1	NA	few	TRBJ1-3
TGTGCCAGCAGTTACTCGGGCCGGAACACTGAAGCTTTCTTT	CASSYSGRNTEAFF	14	TRBV6-5	NA	NA	TRBJ1-1
TGTGCCAGTAGTCCGACGATCCCTGGGACAGAGGGGGCTGGGGCCAACGTCCTGACTTTC	CASSPTIPGTEGAGANVLTF	20	TRBV19	TRBD1	NA	TRBJ2-6
TGTGCCAGCAGCCCAGGGGCAAGAGAAGCTTTCTTT	CASSPGAREAFF	12	TRBV7-9	NA	NA	TRBJ1-1
TGTGCCAGCAGCTTAAGGGCCAGGGGGAGGCAAGAGACCCAGTACTTC	CASSLRARGRQETQYF	16	TRBV7-3	NA	few	TRBJ2-5
TGTGCCAGCAGCCCAACCGAGACAGGATACAATGAGCAGTTCTTC	CASSPTETGYNEQFF	15	TRBV7-8	NA	NA	TRBJ2-1
TGTGCCAGTAGCCTCGGGGGACAGGATCGCACTGAAGCTTTCTTT	CASSLGGQDRTEAFF	15	TRBV19	TRBD1	NA	TRBJ1-1
TGTGCCAGCAGCTCTCTCCTAGCGGGGGCCTACAATGAGCAGTTCTTC	CASSSLLAGAYNEQFF	16	TRBV4-2	TRBD2	NA	TRBJ2-1
TGTGCCAGTAAGAACAGGGGTGACGAGACCCAGTACTTC	CASKNRGDETQYF	13	TRBV12-3/TRBV12-4	TRBD1	NA	TRBJ2-5
TGCGCCAGCAGCCAAGATCCAGGGGGGGGCTACACCTTC	CASSQDPGGGYTF	13	TRBV4-3	TRBD1	NA	TRBJ1-2
TGCGCCAGCAGCCCCCCCAGTGGAGATGGCTACACCTTC	CASSPPSGDGYTF	13	TRBV5-1	NA	NA	TRBJ1-2
TGTGCCAGCAGAGAAAATGCAGGCTCAACTAATGAAAAACTGTTTTTT	CASRENAGSTNEKLFF	16	TRBV27	NA	NA	TRBJ1-4
TGTGCCAGCAGCCAGGACAGGGCCTCTGGAAACACCATATATTTT	CASSQDRASGNTIYF	15	TRBV7-9	TRBD1	once	TRBJ1-3
TGTGCCAGCAGTGACAGGGGGAGGTATGGCTACACCTTC	CASSDRGRYGYTF	13	TRBV6-1	TRBD1	NA	TRBJ1-2